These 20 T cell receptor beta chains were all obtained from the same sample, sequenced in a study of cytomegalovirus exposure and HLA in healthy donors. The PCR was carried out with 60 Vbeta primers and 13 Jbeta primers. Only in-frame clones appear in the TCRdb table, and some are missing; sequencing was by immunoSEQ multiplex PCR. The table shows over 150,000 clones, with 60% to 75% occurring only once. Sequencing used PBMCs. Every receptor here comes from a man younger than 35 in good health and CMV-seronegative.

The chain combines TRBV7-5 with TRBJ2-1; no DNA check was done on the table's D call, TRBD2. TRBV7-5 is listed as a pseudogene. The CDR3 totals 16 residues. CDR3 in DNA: TGTGCCAGAAGCGCCTTGGGAGGCGGTTTTTACAATGAGCAGTTCTTC. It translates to CARSALGGGFYNEQFF.

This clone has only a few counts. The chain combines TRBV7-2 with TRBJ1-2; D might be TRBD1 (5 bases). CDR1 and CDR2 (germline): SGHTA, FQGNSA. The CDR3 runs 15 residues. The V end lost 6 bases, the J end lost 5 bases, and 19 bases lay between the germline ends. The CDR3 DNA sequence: TGTGCCAGCAGTTCAGAAATGGGGCGGGGGTATGGCTACACCTTC. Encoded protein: CASSSEMGRGYGYTF.

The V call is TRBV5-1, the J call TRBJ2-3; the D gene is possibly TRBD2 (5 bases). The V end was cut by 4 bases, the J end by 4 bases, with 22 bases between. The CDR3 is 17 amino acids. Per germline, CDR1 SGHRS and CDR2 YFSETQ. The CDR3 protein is CASSALGVQVPADTQYF. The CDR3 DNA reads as TGCGCCAGCAGCGCCCTCGGGGTTCAGGTACCCGCAGATACGCAGTATTTT. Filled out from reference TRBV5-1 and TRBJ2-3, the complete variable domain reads KAGVTQTPRYLIKTRGQQVTLSCSPISGHRSVSWYQQTPGQGLQFLFEYFSETQRNKGNFPGRFSGRQFSNSRSEMNVSTLELGDSALYLCASSALGVQVPADTQYFGPGTRLTVL.

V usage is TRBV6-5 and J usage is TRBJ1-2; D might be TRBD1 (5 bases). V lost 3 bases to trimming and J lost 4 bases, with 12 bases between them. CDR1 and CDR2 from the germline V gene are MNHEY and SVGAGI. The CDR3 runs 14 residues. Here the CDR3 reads CASSYKGRAYGYTF. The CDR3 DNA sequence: TGTGCCAGCAGTTATAAGGGCAGGGCCTATGGCTACACCTTC.

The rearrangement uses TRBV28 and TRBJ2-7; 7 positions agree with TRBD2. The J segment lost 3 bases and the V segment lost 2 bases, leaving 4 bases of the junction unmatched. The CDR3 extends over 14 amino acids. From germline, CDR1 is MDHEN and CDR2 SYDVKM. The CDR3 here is CASSLGLGSYEQYV. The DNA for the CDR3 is TGTGCCAGCAGTTTAGGACTAGGAAGCTACGAGCAGTACGTC.

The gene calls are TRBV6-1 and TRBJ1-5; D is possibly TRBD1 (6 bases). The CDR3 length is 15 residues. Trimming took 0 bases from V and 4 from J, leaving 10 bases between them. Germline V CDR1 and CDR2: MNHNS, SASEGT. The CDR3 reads CASSEAGTKNQPQHF. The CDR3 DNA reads TGTGCCAGCAGTGAAGCCGGGACAAAAAATCAGCCCCAGCATTTT.

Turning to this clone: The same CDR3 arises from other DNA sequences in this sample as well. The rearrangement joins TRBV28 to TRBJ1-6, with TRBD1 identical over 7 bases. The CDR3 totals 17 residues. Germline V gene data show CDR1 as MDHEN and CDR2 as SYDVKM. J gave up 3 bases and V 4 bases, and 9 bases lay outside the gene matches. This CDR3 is CASSSYRGTDYNSPLHF. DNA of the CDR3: TGTGCCAGCAGTTCATATAGAGGGACAGACTATAATTCACCCCTCCACTTT.

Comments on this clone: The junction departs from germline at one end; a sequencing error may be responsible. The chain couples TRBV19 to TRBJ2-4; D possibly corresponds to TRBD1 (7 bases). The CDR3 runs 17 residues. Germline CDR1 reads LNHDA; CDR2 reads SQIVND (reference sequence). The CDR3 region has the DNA TGTGCCAGTAGTACCGGGACAGAACTACTAGCCAAAAACAGTCAGTACTTC. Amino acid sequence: CASSTGTELLAKNSQYF. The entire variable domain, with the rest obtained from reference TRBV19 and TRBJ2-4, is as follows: DGGITQSPKYLFRKEGQNVTLSCEQNLNHDAMYWYRQDPGQGLRLIYYSQIVNDFQKGDIAEGYSVSREKKESFPLTVTSAQKNPTAFYLCASSTGTELLAKNSQYFGAGTRLSVL.

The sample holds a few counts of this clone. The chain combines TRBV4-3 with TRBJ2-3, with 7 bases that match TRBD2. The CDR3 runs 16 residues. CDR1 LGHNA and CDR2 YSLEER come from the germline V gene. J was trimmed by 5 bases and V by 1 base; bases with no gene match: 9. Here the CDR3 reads CASSQAPSGSRDTQYF. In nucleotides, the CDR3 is TGCGCCAGCAGCCAAGCTCCTAGCGGTTCAAGAGATACGCAGTATTTT.

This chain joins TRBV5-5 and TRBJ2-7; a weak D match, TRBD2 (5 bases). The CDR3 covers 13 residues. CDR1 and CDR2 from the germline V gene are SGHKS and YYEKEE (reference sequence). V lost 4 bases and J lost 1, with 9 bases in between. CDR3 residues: CASSHGISYEQYF. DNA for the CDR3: TGTGCCAGCAGCCACGGGATATCCTACGAGCAGTACTTC.

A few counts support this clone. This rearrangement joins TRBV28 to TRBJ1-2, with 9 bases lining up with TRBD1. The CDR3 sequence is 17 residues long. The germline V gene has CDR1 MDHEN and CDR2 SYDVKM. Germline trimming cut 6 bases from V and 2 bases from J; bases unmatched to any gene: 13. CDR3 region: CASRVARGGQGNYGYTF. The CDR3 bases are TGTGCCAGCAGAGTTGCCCGCGGGGGACAGGGAAACTATGGCTACACCTTC.

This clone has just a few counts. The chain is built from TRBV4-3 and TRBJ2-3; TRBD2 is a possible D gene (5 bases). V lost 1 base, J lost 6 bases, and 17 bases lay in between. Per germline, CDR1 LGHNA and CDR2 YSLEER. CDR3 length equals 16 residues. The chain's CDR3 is CASSQGALGVVDTQYF. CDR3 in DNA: TGCGCCAGCAGCCAAGGAGCTCTCGGGGTAGTGGATACGCAGTATTTT.

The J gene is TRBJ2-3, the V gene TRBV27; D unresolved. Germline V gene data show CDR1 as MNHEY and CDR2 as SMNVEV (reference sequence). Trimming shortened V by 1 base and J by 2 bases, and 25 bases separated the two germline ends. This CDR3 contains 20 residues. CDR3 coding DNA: TGTGCCAGCAGTTTATTCATATATTCCCTTTTGTGGCCACCCACAGATACGCAGTATTTT. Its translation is CASSLFIYSLLWPPTDTQYF.

The DNA of the CDR3 is TGTGCCAGCAGTAAGACAGGGATCCAATACAATGAGCAGTTCTTC. Translated, it gives CASSKTGIQYNEQFF. The chain uses TRBV2 and TRBJ2-1; TRBD1 aligns across 7 bases. V was pared by 5 bases and J by 4 bases, with 8 bases of the junction left unmatched. This CDR3 has 15 amino acids. Germline CDR1 is SNHLY and CDR2 is FYNNEI.

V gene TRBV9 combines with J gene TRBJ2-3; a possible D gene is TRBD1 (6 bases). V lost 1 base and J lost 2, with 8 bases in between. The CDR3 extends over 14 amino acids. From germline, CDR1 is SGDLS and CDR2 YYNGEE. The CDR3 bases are TGTGCCAGCAGCGTAACAGGGATCACAGATACGCAGTATTTT. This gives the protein CASSVTGITDTQYF.

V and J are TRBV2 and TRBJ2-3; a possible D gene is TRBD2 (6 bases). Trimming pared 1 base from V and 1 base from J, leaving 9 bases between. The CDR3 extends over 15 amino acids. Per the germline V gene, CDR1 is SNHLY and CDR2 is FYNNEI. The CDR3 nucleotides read TGTGCCAGCAGTGAAGTAGAGCGGGGCACAGATACGCAGTATTTT. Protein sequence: CASSEVERGTDTQYF. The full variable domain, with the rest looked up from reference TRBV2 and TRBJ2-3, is EPEVTQTPSHQVTQMGQEVILRCVPISNHLYFYWYRQILGQKVEFLVSFYNNEISEKSEIFDDQFSVERPDGSNFTLKIRSTKLEDSAMYFCASSEVERGTDTQYFGPGTRLTVL.

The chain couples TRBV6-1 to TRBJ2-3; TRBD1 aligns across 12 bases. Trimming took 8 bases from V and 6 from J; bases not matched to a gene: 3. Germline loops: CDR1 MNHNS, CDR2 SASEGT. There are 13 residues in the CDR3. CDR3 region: CASGTGGRDTQYF. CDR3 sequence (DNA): TGTGCCAGCGGGACAGGGGGCCGGGATACGCAGTATTTT.

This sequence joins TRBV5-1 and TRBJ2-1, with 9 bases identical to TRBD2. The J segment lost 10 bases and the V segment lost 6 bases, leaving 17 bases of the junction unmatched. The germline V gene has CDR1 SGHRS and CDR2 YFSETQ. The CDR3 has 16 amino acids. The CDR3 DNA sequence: TGCGCCAGCAAAGATTGGGGTAGCGGGGGCCTGGGGGAGCAGTTCTTC. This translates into CASKDWGSGGLGEQFF.

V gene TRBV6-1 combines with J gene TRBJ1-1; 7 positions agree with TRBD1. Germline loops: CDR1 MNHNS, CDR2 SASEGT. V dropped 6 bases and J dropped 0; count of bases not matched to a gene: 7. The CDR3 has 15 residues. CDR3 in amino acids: CASSQGGGLNTEAFF. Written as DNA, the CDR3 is TGTGCCAGCAGCCAAGGAGGGGGCCTGAACACTGAAGCTTTCTTT.

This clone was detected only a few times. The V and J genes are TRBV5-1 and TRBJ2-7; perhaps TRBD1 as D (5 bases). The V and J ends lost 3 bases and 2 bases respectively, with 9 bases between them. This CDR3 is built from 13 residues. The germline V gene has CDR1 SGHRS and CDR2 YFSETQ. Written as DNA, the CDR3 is TGCGCCAGCAGCTCCCCAGGGACCTACGAGCAGTACTTC. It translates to CASSSPGTYEQYF.